Included here is one T cell receptor beta chain sequence, with context. What antigen it recognizes has not been identified. No much larger clone exists at a distance of one base, and base qualities are not known. This sample is drawn from a study of beta chain features in type 1 diabetes (dated by TCRdb to the late 2010s). About the investigation overall: No differences in mean age, gender distribution, total cell number or subset yield were found between patients and healthy donors. Whereas all 30 or so donors provided naive and central memory subsets, regulatory and stem cell-like memory subsets were isolated from just 8 patients and roughly 8 healthy donors. A total of some 100,000,000 sorted cells were examined across all samples, and the number of cells per subset was strongly correlated with RNA yield. In the study, recently diagnosed type 1 diabetes patients and matched healthy donors were compared on the TCRB repertoires of their sorted circulating CD4+ T cell subsets.

The entire isolated RNA was reverse transcribed using the High Capacity cDNA Reverse Transcription Kit, and thus expressed TCRB transcripts were sequenced. Deep immunoSEQ sequencing was applied to naive, central memory and regulatory T cell samples, giving an average of approximately 4 million total reads per sample. Sorted cells were lysed in RLT buffer and RNA was extracted with DNase-treated RNeasy Micro or Mini kits, depending on cell number. To prevent cross-contamination, every cell subset was processed on its own, while patient and healthy donor samples were processed together. The immunoSEQ multiplex PCR was used to amplify TCRB sequences from cDNA, yielding 87-bp fragments that span the CDR3 region. Sequencing of the amplicons was performed on the Illumina HiSeq platform. In the source study's methods: PCR bias was computationally corrected using synthetic template baselines, reads within Hamming distance 2 were collapsed, and singletons that could not be merged were discarded. Reads were aligned to IMGT to assign V, D and J genes, CDR3 length, and insertions or deletions at six rearrangement sites. Within each subset, clonotype counts were normalized to sorted cell number, after which true diversity and Gini coefficients were computed with the tcR R package. Repertoire sharing was quantified using the overlap coefficient calculated on TCRB nucleotide sequences. As a proxy for the pre-selection repertoire, out-of-frame TCRB sequences from naive cells were analyzed. In its TCRdb copy, this immuneACCESS table keeps in-frame sequences only and misses some clones. Where compared with another copy, unresolved V genes explain less than half of these, and the others have no known cause. The V and J calls and clone size are taken from that table; D and trimming were inferred from the DNA. The sample table records about 650,000 clones; around 12% of these occur just once. The ten largest clones add up to approximately 0.11% of the sample.

The paper's findings and limits, for the study overall: Type 1 diabetes patients showed a moderate but significant shortening of TCRB CDR3 length in all four CD4+ subsets. Because cDNA was sequenced instead of genomic DNA, activated cells with high expression could be over-represented, although the groups did not differ in activation or CD3 levels. At VDJ recombination sites, patients with type 1 diabetes made fewer insertions and deleted more nucleotides, a pattern implying thymic rearrangement abnormalities. Naive, central memory and regulatory TCRB repertoires appeared to be more similar among patients than among healthy donors. Because small numbers of individuals were included in the HLA sub-analyses, any influence of HLA type on TCRB rearrangement was left unresolved. Shorter templates might have been favored by PCR, but patient and control samples were amplified and corrected together, so both groups would have been affected equally by any skew.

The germline V gene (reference sequence) supplies CDR1 SEHNR and CDR2 FQNEAQ. V lost 5 bases and J lost 8 bases, and the count of bases not matched to a germline gene is 13. Spanning cysteine to phenylalanine, the CDR3 consists of 15 amino acids. Left in the record is the CDR3 DNA by itself, 45 bases read in frame from the first base. Each donor gave one peripheral blood draw, around 100 mL on average, collected into heparinised tubes. Naive, central memory, regulatory and stem cell-like memory CD4+ T cells were sorted on a BD FACSAria II using a panel including CD45RO, CCR7, CD25, CD127, CD95 and CD27. Every sorted population had a purity above 95%. PBMCs were separated immediately by Lymphoprep density gradient centrifugation and were stained directly, without being cultured. To minimize batch effects, samples were stained and sorted in pairs, one healthy donor with one patient per experiment.

Material for sequencing was naive CD4+ T cells from blood. The cell subset or site label, as the study defines it: true naive CD4+ T cells. This TCR was sampled from a man aged 30 to 45 with type 1 diabetes. This sequence uses TRBV7-9 and TRBJ1-1; 8 central bases correspond to TRBD1. The bases read TGTGCCAGCAGCCAGCGTCCCCAGGGGGCGACCGAAGCTTTCTTT. Its translation reads: CASSQRPQGATEAFF.